This TCR beta chain was retrieved from a study of human CD8 memory T cell subsets. The length of the CDR3 is 14 residues. Germline CDR1 MNHNY, CDR2 SVGAGI (reference sequence). Making the TCR beta libraries relied on UMI-labeled 5' RACE. TCRdb reanalyzed the 5' RACE reads and collapses them to one entry per CDR3 protein, without DNA. The sample table sets out around 11,000 distinct CDR3 sequences. The TCR originated in a human donor in good health. Material: CD8+ T cells from PBMCs. The chain has TRBV6-6 and TRBJ2-5; the TCRdb call, TRBD1, lacks DNA for checking. CDR3: CASRKTGGQETQYF.